These T cell receptor beta chains were read from a single sample in a study of identical twins. TCRdb re-analysed the 5' RACE reads in MiXCR, keeping a single row per CDR3 protein. The table has just over 500,000 distinct CDR3 sequences, about 20% seen once; the top ten hold 0.91%. Separately, the same data were catalogued under a study of T cells expressing NK-cell markers.

Sequenced sample: CD4+ T cells sorted from blood. The receptors here all came from a woman aged 18-29 years in good health. Both conserved end residues are part of each CDR3. D genes are given only for firm matches. The listing skips clone size in some rows; elsewhere it reads once, few, many or a size class.

V	D	J	size	DNA	CDR3
TRBV7-3	.	TRBJ1-1	.	TGTGCCAGCAGCTTATGGGGGCGCGGTGAAGCTTTCTTT	CASSLWGRGEAFF
TRBV3-1	TRBD2	TRBJ2-3	.	TGTGCCAGCAGCCAAGGACCAGCGGGGACAGATACGCAGTATTTT	CASSQGPAGTDTQYF
TRBV2	.	TRBJ1-6	.	TGTGCCTCACGTAAGAGCCTCAGTGCTCCGCCCCTCCACTTT	CASRKSLSAPPLHF
TRBV20-1	TRBD2	TRBJ2-7	few	TGCAGTGCTAGAGGGACTAGCGGGGGCCCGCAGCAGTACTTC	CSARGTSGGPQQYF
TRBV10-3	.	TRBJ1-2	many	TGTGCCATCAGGCCCGGGTCAGGGGATAACTATGGCTACACCTTC	CAIRPGSGDNYGYTF
TRBV4-3	TRBD2	TRBJ2-7	few	TGCGCCAGCAGCCAAAGACTAGCGGGAGGGAACTACGAGCAGTACTTC	CASSQRLAGGNYEQYF
TRBV20-1	TRBD2	TRBJ2-3	.	TGCAGTGCTCGGGCGGGGGGGCCCGGTACGCAGTATTTT	CSARAGGPGTQYF
TRBV10-3	.	TRBJ2-1	few	TGTGCCATCAGTGCGACTCAACAGGGAAGTGAGCAGTTCTTC	CAISATQQGSEQFF
TRBV28	.	TRBJ1-4	few	TGTGCCAGCAGTTCGACAGGTCGGGAAAAACTGTTTTTT	CASSSTGREKLFF
TRBV7-2	.	TRBJ2-1	.	TGTGCCAGCAGCTTAGATGTGGCCTACAATGAGCAGTTCTTC	CASSLDVAYNEQFF
TRBV6-2/TRBV6-3	TRBD1	TRBJ2-5	.	TGTGCCAGCAGAACCTTTAAGGGACAGCAAGAGACCCAGTACTTC	CASRTFKGQQETQYF
TRBV5-1	.	TRBJ1-2	.	TGCGCCAGCAGCACCGGGACGGGCGACTATGGCTACACCTTC	CASSTGTGDYGYTF
TRBV20-1	TRBD2	TRBJ2-3	.	TGCAGTGCTAGAGCGCGATTGGGACTAGCGGGAGGCCCCAGCACAGATACGCAGTATTTT	CSARARLGLAGGPSTDTQYF
TRBV11-2	.	TRBJ2-7	.	TGTGCCAGCAGCTCAAAAGCCCAAGCGGATCTCCTCGAGCAGTACTTC	CASSSKAQADLLEQYF
TRBV7-8	TRBD1	TRBJ2-3	few	TGTGCCACGTCCCGGGACAGGGTCATCGCAGGAAATACGCAGTATTTT	CATSRDRVIAGNTQYF
TRBV6-5	.	TRBJ2-3	many	TGTGCCAGCAGTTCAAACGGGGTCTATTCAGATACGCAGTATTTT	CASSSNGVYSDTQYF
TRBV5-6	.	TRBJ2-5	few	TGTGCCAGCGGCTTGGTAGGGAGGGAGACCCAGTACTTC	CASGLVGRETQYF
TRBV5-1	.	TRBJ1-1	.	TGCGCCAGCAGCTTGGTGGGCGGGCCAGGAGGCACTGAAGCTTTCTTT	CASSLVGGPGGTEAFF
TRBV10-3	.	TRBJ1-4	.	TGTGCCATCAGTAACGGGGGTAATGAAAAACTGTTTTTT	CAISNGGNEKLFF
TRBV5-1	TRBD1	TRBJ2-7	many	TGCGCCAGCAGCTTGACAGGGGACTACGAGCAGTACTTC	CASSLTGDYEQYF
TRBV5-1	.	TRBJ1-6	.	TGCGCCAGCAGCTTATCAGGTTGGGATTCACCCCTCCACTTT	CASSLSGWDSPLHF
TRBV7-9	.	TRBJ2-1	.	TGTGCCAGCAGCTTAGCGGGAGGACGGGAGCAGTTCTTC	CASSLAGGREQFF
TRBV20-1	.	TRBJ2-1	.	TGCAGTGCTAGAGATCGGGGTTACAATGAGCAGTTCTTC	CSARDRGYNEQFF